Shown below are 27 T cell receptor beta chains from a single sample sequenced in a study of identical twins. TCRdb ran MiXCR on the 5' RACE reads and lists one entry per CDR3 protein. The sample holds about 920,000 distinct CDR3 sequences, about 12% seen once. The sample was also reused in another study, on yellow fever vaccine responses in identical twins.

The sample was PBMCs. Receptors originate from a woman younger than 35 in good health.

The chain carries TRBV4-2 and TRBJ1-3; D not certain. Germline assignment: CDR1 LGHNA and CDR2 YNFKEQ. The V end was cut by 2 bases, the J end by 0 bases, with 8 bases between. The length of the CDR3 is 15 residues. CDR3 sequence: CASSQPLDSGNTIYF. Here the CDR3 DNA reads TGTGCCAGCAGCCAACCCCTTGACTCTGGAAACACCATATATTTT.

This chain joins TRBV18 and TRBJ2-7; 7 nucleotides agree with TRBD2. V was pared by 1 base and J by 3 bases, with 6 bases of the junction left unmatched. The CDR3 has 15 residues. Germline assignment: CDR1 KGHSH and CDR2 LQKENI. The CDR3 sequence is CASSPREGPNYEQYF. The CDR3 nucleotides read TGTGCCAGCTCACCACGGGAGGGCCCTAACTACGAGCAGTACTTC.

The V gene is TRBV5-4, the J gene TRBJ2-3; maybe TRBD2 (5 bases). The CDR3 consists of 14 residues. CDR1 and CDR2 from the germline V gene are SGHNT and YYREEE (reference sequence). With 4 bases removed from V and 6 bases from J, the gap between germline ends came to 15 bases. The CDR3 DNA sequence: TGTGCCAGCAGCCAGCGGCAAGCCTCGGATACGCAGTATTTT. Its translation: CASSQRQASDTQYF.

This clonotype has only a few counts. CDR3 in amino acids: CAISEPPGEQFF. Here the CDR3 DNA reads TGTGCCATCAGTGAGCCCCCGGGGGAGCAGTTCTTC. The chain has TRBV10-3 and TRBJ2-1; tentative D call: TRBD2 (5 bases). CDR3 length: 12 residues. The ends were cut back, 2 bases at V and 10 bases at J, with 9 bases in the middle. Germline V gives CDR1 ENHRY, CDR2 SYGVKD.

This clonotype was found many times. The V call is TRBV12-3 or TRBV12-4, the J call TRBJ1-5; D gene uncertain. V lost 3 bases, J lost 4 bases, and 7 bases lay in between. The CDR3 spans 13 residues. The chain's CDR3 is CASSFAGNQPQHF. The DNA for the CDR3 is TGTGCCAGCAGTTTCGCGGGTAATCAGCCCCAGCATTTT.

The chain is built from TRBV11-1 and TRBJ2-1; D may be TRBD2 (5 bases). The CDR3 is 19 residues long. CDR1 is SGHAT and CDR2 is FQDESV in the germline V gene (reference sequence). V lost 6 bases and J lost 2, with 26 bases in between. The CDR3 protein is CASSTRAVERLSPYNEQFF. The CDR3 DNA is TGTGCCAGCAGTACTAGAGCAGTGGAGAGGTTGAGCCCCTACAATGAGCAGTTCTTC.

This chain joins TRBV19 and TRBJ2-3; a possible D gene is TRBD2 (5 bases). CDR1 and CDR2 from the germline V gene are LNHDA and SQIVND (reference sequence). V lost 0 bases, J lost 1 base, and 8 bases lay in between. This CDR3 has 15 amino acids. The CDR3 DNA reads as TGTGCCAGTAGTATAGACGGGGATCGCACAGATACGCAGTATTTT. Residues: CASSIDGDRTDTQYF.

This clonotype was found a few times. The genes are TRBV27 and TRBJ2-1; 8 positions agree with TRBD1. CDR1 is MNHEY, CDR2 SMNVEV, per germline (reference sequence). The CDR3 is made up of 14 amino acids. The V and J ends lost 10 bases and 3 bases, in that order; junction bases with no gene match: 8. DNA for the CDR3: TGTGCCATCGGGACAGGAGATTTCTACAATGAGCAGTTCTTC. Its protein product is CAIGTGDFYNEQFF.

This clonotype was seen at least ten times. The chain employs TRBV4-1 and TRBJ2-7, with 11 positions matching TRBD2. From germline, CDR1 is MGHRA and CDR2 YSYEKL. CDR3 length: 16 residues. The V segment lost 0 bases and the J segment 3 bases; nucleotides outside the gene matches: 4. This CDR3 reads CASSQDASGRNYEQYF. The CDR3 nucleotides are TGCGCCAGCAGCCAAGATGCTAGCGGGAGGAACTACGAGCAGTACTTC.

This clonotype was detected only a few times. The rearrangement joins TRBV29-1 to TRBJ2-5; D may be TRBD1 (6 bases). The length of the CDR3 is 15 residues. Germline CDR1 and CDR2: SQVTM and ANQGSEA. V was clipped by 2 bases and J by 4 bases, with 17 bases between them. The CDR3 DNA follows: TGCAGCGTTGAAATGCGGTGGCAGGGGCCAGAGACCCAGTACTTC. Its translation: CSVEMRWQGPETQYF.

This clonotype came up a few times. The rearrangement uses TRBV5-1 and TRBJ2-2; 7 nucleotides agree with TRBD2. The CDR3 contains 17 residues. The germline V gene has CDR1 SGHRS and CDR2 YFSETQ. J gave up 0 bases and V 0 bases, and 5 bases lay outside the gene matches. Here the CDR3 reads CASSLARSGANTGELFF. Here the CDR3 DNA reads TGCGCCAGCAGCTTGGCCCGGAGCGGGGCGAACACCGGGGAGCTGTTTTTT.

The rearrangement joins TRBV11-2 to TRBJ2-7, with D possibly matching TRBD1 (6 bases). The germline V gene encodes CDR1 SGHAT and CDR2 FQNNGV. V was shortened by 11 bases and J by 2 bases, with 16 bases between the two germline ends. The CDR3 contains 13 residues. The CDR3 DNA reads as TGTGCCTGCAAGGGGGACAACCCCTACGAGCAGTACGTC. Its protein is CACKGDNPYEQYV.

This clonotype has a handful of counts. V and J are TRBV11-1 and TRBJ2-6; D possibly corresponds to TRBD1 (5 bases). V was trimmed by 2 bases and J by 1 base, leaving 15 bases between them. This CDR3 comprises 18 residues. From germline, CDR1 is SGHAT and CDR2 FQDESV (reference sequence). The CDR3 spells CASSLLAGSYSGANVLTF. DNA of the CDR3: TGTGCCAGCAGCTTATTGGCAGGGTCCTATTCTGGGGCCAACGTCCTGACTTTC.

V is TRBV5-1 and J is TRBJ2-6; D unclear. This CDR3 is 18 amino acids long. Germline V lookup: CDR1 SGHRS, CDR2 YFSETQ. The V end was cut by 4 bases, the J end by 1 base, with 18 bases between. The CDR3 reads CASSLAGPRGSGANVLTF. CDR3 sequence (DNA): TGCGCCAGCAGCCTGGCCGGACCGCGTGGATCTGGGGCCAACGTCCTGACTTTC.

The CDR3 coding sequence is TGTGCCAGCAGCCAAGGGCCAAGCTCCTACGAGCAGTACTTC. This gives the protein CASSQGPSSYEQYF. The chain recombines TRBV3-1 with TRBJ2-7, with D unresolved. Germline assignment: CDR1 LGHDT and CDR2 YNNKEL (reference sequence). The length of the CDR3 is 14 residues. V dropped 1 base and J dropped 0 bases, with 7 bases sitting between them.

The chain is built from TRBV5-5 and TRBJ1-2; TRBD1 matches 7 bases. The CDR3 runs to 14 residues. Germline V gives CDR1 SGHKS, CDR2 YYEKEE (reference sequence). V dropped 4 bases and J dropped 0; count of bases not matched to a gene: 3. The CDR3 sequence: CASSRDSPNYGYTF. Here the CDR3 DNA reads TGTGCCAGCAGCCGGGACAGTCCTAACTATGGCTACACCTTC.

The gene calls are TRBV20-1 and TRBJ1-6, with 7 bases matching TRBD1. This CDR3 contains 13 residues. Germline V lookup: CDR1 DFQATT, CDR2 SNEGSKA (reference sequence). In DNA form, the CDR3 reads TGCATGGGGAGGGGGCCCAATAATTCACCCCTCCACTTT. Its protein is CMGRGPNNSPLHF.

V usage is TRBV20-1 and J usage is TRBJ2-1; tentatively, D is TRBD1 or TRBD2 (7 bases each). The CDR3 consists of 13 residues. CDR1 is DFQATT and CDR2 is SNEGSKA in the germline V gene (reference sequence). Trimming cost V 6 bases and J 9 bases, with 18 bases left between them. For the CDR3, the DNA is TGCAGTGCCCAAAAAACAGGGGAGGGTGAGCAGTTCTTC. Amino acids: CSAQKTGEGEQFF.

The chain combines TRBV7-2 with TRBJ2-1; TRBD2 agrees at 8 bases. V shed 0 bases and J 2 bases; nucleotides not matched to a gene: 3. The CDR3 is 16 residues long. CDR1 is SGHTA and CDR2 is FQGNSA in the germline V gene. This CDR3 reads CASSLAGGATYNEQFF. CDR3 DNA: TGTGCCAGCAGCTTAGCCGGGGGGGCGACCTACAATGAGCAGTTCTTC. The full variable domain, rest sourced from reference TRBV7-2 and TRBJ2-1, is GAGVSQSPSNKVTEKGKDVELRCDPISGHTALYWYRQSLGQGLEFLIYFQGNSAPDKSGLPSDRFSAERTGGSVSTLTIQRTQQEDSAVYLCASSLAGGATYNEQFFGPGTRLTVL.

V and J are TRBV24-1 and TRBJ2-2, with unresolved D. The CDR3 is 13 amino acids. V lost 9 bases and J 7 bases, leaving 14 bases between the germline ends. CDR1 KGHDR and CDR2 SFDVKD come from the germline V gene. The CDR3, as DNA: TGTGCCACCGCGGACGGATACGGCGGGGAGCTGTTTTTT. It translates to CATADGYGGELFF.

The chain is built from TRBV7-6 and TRBJ2-5; no clear D gene. The V end lost 1 base, the J end lost 0 bases, and 12 bases lay between the germline ends. Germline V gene sequence: CDR1 SGHVS, CDR2 FNYEAQ. This CDR3 region has 16 residues. DNA for the CDR3: TGTGCCAGCAGCTTAGTTTATTCGGGTCACCAAGAGACCCAGTACTTC. Translation gives CASSLVYSGHQETQYF.

This clonotype was recorded at least ten times. The J gene is TRBJ1-1, the V gene TRBV4-1; no firm D call. V was cut by 3 bases and J by 1 base, with 15 bases left in between. The CDR3 is made up of 16 amino acids. Germline lookup yields CDR1 MGHRA and CDR2 YSYEKL. The CDR3 protein is CASSHPMEGKNTEAFF. For the CDR3, the DNA is TGCGCCAGCAGCCATCCTATGGAGGGAAAGAACACTGAAGCTTTCTTT.

This clonotype came up many times. The chain uses TRBV29-1 and TRBJ2-4; possibly TRBD1 for D (5 bases). Between the trimmed V and J ends, which lost 0 bases and 2 bases, there was a span of 14 bases. The CDR3 has 16 residues. The V gene's germline CDR1 is SQVTM and CDR2 ANQGSEA. CDR3 DNA sequence: TGCAGCGTTGAAGATTTCGGACATAGTCCCAAAAACATTCAGTACTTC. Its protein product is CSVEDFGHSPKNIQYF.

The V call is TRBV2, the J call TRBJ2-3, with 11 bases aligning to TRBD2. The germline V gene has CDR1 SNHLY and CDR2 FYNNEI. V lost 10 bases to trimming and J lost 3 bases; unmatched junction nucleotides: 6. There are 14 residues in the CDR3. As DNA, the CDR3 is TGTGCCACCCGGACTAGCGGGTTAACAGATACGCAGTATTTT. It translates to CATRTSGLTDTQYF.

This clonotype came up once. This rearrangement joins TRBV2 to TRBJ1-1; no clear D gene. The germline V and J ends were trimmed by 2 bases and 4 bases, with 14 bases remaining between them. This CDR3 contains 15 residues. CDR1 is SNHLY, CDR2 FYNNEI, per germline. The CDR3 sequence: CASSEFGGEGTEAFF. The CDR3 nucleotides read TGTGCCAGCAGTGAATTCGGCGGCGAGGGCACTGAAGCTTTCTTT. Filled out from reference TRBV2 and TRBJ1-1, the complete variable domain reads EPEVTQTPSHQVTQMGQEVILRCVPISNHLYFYWYRQILGQKVEFLVSFYNNEISEKSEIFDDQFSVERPDGSNFTLKIRSTKLEDSAMYFCASSEFGGEGTEAFFGQGTRLTVV.

In this sample, this clonotype turned up many times. V and J are TRBV14 and TRBJ1-4; D ambiguous. Germline V gene lookup returns CDR1 SGHDN and CDR2 FVKESK. The germline V and J ends were trimmed by 0 bases and 14 bases, with 13 bases remaining between them. The CDR3 totals 13 residues. CDR3 DNA: TGTGCCAGCAGCCAAGAGGCGAGAAAACTCCTGTTTTTT. This sequence encodes CASSQEARKLLFF.

Here the CDR3 DNA reads TGTGCCAGCAGTCCTCTCAGGGGATACTCAGCTAACTATGGCTACACCTTC. Its translation is CASSPLRGYSANYGYTF. The V call is TRBV28, the J call TRBJ1-2, with D tentatively TRBD1 (6 bases). This CDR3 is built from 17 residues. Trimming stripped 5 bases from V and 0 bases from J, with 19 bases between. Per germline, CDR1 MDHEN and CDR2 SYDVKM.